This T cell receptor (beta chain) was recorded in a study of CD8+ T cells in alopecia areata. TCR sequencing used cDNA made by reverse transcription of extracted RNA. Method: immunoSEQ multiplex PCR; TCRdb's copy keeps in-frame clones and lacks some. Of 200,000 to 250,000 clones listed, around two fifths are singletons. A note on this clone: Antigen unknown.

Overall study findings and caveats: During tofacitinib treatment, many expanded lesional clones remained in scalp and blood.

Treatment in this sample: oral pan-JAK inhibitor, 5-10 mg twice daily. V dropped 7 bases and J dropped 2 bases, with 12 bases sitting between them. CDR1 is LNHDA and CDR2 is SQIVND in the germline V gene (reference sequence). This CDR3 spans 14 amino acids. The chain carries TRBV19 and TRBJ1-5; D gene unclear. The origin of this receptor is a human donor with alopecia areata. Sequences were derived from CD4+ T cells sorted from blood, sampled at approximately week 30, from a patient treated with tofacitinib. The CDR3 sequence is CASNNGPGNQPQHF. The CDR3, as DNA: TGTGCCAGTAATAACGGACCGGGCAATCAGCCCCAGCATTTT.